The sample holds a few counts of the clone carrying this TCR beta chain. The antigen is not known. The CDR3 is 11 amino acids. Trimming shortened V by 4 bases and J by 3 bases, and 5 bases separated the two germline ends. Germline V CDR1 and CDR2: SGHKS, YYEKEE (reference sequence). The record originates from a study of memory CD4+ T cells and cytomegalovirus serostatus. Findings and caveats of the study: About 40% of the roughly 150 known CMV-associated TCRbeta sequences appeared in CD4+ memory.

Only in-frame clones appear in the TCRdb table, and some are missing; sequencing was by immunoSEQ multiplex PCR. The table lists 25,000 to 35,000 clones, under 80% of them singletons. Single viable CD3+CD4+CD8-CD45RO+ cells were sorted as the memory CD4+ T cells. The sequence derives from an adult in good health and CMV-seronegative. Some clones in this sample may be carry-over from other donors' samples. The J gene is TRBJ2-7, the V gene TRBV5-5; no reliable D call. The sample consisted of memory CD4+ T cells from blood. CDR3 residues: CASSLNYEQYF. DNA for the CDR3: TGTGCCAGCAGCCTAAACTACGAGCAGTACTTC.